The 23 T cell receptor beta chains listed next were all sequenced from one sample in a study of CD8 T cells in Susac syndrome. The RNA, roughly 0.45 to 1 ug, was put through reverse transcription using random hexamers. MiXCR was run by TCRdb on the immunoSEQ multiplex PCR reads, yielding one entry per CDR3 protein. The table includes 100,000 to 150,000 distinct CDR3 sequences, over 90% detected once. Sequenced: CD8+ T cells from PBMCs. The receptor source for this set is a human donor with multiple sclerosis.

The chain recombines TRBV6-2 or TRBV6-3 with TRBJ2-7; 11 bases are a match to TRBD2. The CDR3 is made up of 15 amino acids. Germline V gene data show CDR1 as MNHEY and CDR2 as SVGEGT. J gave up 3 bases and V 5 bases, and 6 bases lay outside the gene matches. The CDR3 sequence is CASSTSGGRGYEQYF. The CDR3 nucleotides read TGTGCCAGCAGTACTAGCGGGGGAAGGGGCTACGAGCAGTACTTC.

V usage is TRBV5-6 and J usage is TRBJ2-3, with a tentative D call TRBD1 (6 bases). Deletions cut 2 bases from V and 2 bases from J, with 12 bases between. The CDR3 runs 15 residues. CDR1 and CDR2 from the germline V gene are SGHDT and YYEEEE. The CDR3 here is CASSFAGVITDTQYF. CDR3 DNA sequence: TGTGCCAGCAGCTTCGCAGGGGTTATCACAGATACGCAGTATTTT.

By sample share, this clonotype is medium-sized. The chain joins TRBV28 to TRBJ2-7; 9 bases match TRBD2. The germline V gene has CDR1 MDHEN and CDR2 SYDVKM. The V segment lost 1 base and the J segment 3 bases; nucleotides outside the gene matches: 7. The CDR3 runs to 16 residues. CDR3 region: CASSLSSGGGVYEQYF. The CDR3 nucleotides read TGTGCCAGCAGTTTATCTTCCGGCGGGGGGGTCTACGAGCAGTACTTC.

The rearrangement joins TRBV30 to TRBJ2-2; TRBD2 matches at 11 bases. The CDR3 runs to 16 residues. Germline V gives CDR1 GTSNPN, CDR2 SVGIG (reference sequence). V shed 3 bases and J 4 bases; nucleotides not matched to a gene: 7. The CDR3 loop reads CAWRALAGGPTGELFF. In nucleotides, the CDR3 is TGTGCCTGGAGGGCCCTAGCGGGGGGACCCACCGGGGAGCTGTTTTTT.

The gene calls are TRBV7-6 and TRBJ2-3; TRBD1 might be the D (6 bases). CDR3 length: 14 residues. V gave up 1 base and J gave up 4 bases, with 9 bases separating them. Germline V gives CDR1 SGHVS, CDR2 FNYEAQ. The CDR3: CASSLVQGADTQYF. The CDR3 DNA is TGTGCCAGCAGCTTAGTACAGGGTGCAGATACGCAGTATTTT.

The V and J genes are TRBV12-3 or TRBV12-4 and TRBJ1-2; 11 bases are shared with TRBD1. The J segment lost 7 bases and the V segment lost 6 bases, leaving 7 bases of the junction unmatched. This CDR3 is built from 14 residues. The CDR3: CASSQGQGAPGYTF. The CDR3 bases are TGTGCCAGCAGCCAAGGACAGGGGGCACCTGGCTACACCTTC.

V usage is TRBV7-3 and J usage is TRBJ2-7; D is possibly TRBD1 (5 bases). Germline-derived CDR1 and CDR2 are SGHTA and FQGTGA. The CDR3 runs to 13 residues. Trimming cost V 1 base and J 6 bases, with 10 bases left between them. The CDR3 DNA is TGTGCCAGCAGCTTAAATGGTGGGGCCGAGCAGTACTTC. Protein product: CASSLNGGAEQYF. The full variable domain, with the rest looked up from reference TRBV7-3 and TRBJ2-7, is GAGVSQTPSNKVTEKGKYVELRCDPISGHTALYWYRQSLGQGPEFLIYFQGTGAADDSGLPNDRFFAVRPEGSVSTLKIQRTERGDSAVYLCASSLNGGAEQYFGPGTRLTVT.

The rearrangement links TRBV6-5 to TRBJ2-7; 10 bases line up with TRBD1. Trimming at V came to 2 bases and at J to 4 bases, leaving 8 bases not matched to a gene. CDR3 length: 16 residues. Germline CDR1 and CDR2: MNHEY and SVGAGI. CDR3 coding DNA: TGTGCCAGCAGTTACGGGCCGACGGGACAGGGGTACGAGCAGTACTTC. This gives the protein CASSYGPTGQGYEQYF.

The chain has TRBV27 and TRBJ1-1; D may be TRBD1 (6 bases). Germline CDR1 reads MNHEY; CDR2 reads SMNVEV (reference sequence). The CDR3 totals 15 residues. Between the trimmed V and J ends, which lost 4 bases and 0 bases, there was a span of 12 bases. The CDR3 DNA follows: TGTGCCAGCAGTTGGCGAGGGGGGTTGAACACTGAAGCTTTCTTT. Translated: CASSWRGGLNTEAFF.

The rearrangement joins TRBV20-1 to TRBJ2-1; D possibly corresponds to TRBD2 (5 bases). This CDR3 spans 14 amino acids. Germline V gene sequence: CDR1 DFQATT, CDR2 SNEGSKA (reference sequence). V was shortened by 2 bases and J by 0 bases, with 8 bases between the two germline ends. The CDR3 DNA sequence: TGCAGTGCTAGACGGCTAGCCTCCTACAATGAGCAGTTCTTC. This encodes CSARRLASYNEQFF.

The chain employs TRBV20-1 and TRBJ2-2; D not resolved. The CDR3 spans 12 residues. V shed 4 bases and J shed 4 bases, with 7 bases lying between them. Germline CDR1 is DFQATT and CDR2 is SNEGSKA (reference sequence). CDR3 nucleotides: TGCAGTGCTACCCTCCCCACCGGGGAGCTGTTTTTT. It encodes CSATLPTGELFF.

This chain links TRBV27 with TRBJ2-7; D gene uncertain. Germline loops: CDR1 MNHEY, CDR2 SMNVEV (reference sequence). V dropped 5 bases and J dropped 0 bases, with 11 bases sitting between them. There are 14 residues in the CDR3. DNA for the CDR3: TGTGCCAGCAGTGACGTGGCGGACTCCTACGAGCAGTACTTC. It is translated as CASSDVADSYEQYF.

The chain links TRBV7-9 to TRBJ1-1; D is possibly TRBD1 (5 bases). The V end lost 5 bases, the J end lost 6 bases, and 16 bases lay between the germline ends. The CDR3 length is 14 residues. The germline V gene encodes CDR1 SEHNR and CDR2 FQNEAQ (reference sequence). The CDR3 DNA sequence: TGTGCCAGCAGCCCCCCGGGAGGGGCCCCTGAAGCTTTCTTT. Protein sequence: CASSPPGGAPEAFF.

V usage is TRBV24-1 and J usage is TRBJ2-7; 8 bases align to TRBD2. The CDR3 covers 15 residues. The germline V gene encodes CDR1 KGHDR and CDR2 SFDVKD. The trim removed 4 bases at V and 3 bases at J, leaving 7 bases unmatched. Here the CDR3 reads CATSESRRGVYEQYF. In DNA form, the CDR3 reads TGTGCCACCAGTGAGTCCCGGCGGGGGGTCTACGAGCAGTACTTC.

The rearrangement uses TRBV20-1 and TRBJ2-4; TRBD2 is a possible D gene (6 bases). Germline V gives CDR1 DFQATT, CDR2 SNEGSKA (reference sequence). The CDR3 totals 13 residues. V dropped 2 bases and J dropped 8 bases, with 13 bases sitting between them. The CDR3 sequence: CSARSPRGDIQYF. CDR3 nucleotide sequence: TGCAGTGCTAGATCCCCTCGCGGGGACATTCAGTACTTC.

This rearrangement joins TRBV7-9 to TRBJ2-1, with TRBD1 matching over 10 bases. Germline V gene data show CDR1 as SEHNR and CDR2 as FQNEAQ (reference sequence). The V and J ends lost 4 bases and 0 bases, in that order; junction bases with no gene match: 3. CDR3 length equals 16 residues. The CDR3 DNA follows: TGTGCCAGCAGCTCGGGGACAGGGGACTCCTACAATGAGCAGTTCTTC. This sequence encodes CASSSGTGDSYNEQFF.

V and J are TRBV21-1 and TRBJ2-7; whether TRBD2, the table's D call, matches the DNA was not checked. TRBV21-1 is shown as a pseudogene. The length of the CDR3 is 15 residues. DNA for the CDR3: TGTGCCAGCAGCAAAGGGGCCAGTCAATCCTACGAGCAGTACGTC. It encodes CASSKGASQSYEQYV.

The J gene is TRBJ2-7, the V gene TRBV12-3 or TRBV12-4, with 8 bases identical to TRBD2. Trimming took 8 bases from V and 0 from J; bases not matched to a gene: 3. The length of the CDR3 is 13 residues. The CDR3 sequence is CASSGGHSYEQYV. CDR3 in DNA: TGTGCCAGCTCGGGGGGGCACTCCTACGAGCAGTACGTC.

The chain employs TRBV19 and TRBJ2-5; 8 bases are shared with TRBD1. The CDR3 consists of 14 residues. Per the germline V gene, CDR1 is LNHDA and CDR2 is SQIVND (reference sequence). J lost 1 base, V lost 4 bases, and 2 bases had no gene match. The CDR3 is CASSTTGGQETQYF. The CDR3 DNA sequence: TGTGCCAGTAGTACAACAGGGGGCCAAGAGACCCAGTACTTC.

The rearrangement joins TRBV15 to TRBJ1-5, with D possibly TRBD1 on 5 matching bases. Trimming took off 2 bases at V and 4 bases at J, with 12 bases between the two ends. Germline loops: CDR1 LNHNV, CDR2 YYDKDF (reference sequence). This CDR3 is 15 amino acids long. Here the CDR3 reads CATSRHRQKNQPQHF. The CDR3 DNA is TGTGCCACCAGCAGACACCGACAGAAAAATCAGCCCCAGCATTTT.

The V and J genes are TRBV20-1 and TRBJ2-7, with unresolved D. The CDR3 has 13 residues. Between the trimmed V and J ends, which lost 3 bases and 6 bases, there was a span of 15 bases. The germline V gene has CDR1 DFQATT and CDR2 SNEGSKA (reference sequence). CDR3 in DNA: TGCAGTGCTAGGGGTGGACCCTCGGGCGAGCAGTACGTC. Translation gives CSARGGPSGEQYV.

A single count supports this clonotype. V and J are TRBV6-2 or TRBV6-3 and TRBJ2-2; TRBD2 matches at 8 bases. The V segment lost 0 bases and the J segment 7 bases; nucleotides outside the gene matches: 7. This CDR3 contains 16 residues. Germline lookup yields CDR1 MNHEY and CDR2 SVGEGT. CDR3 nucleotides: TGTGCCAGCAGTTACTCGAGAGCGGGAGCAGTCGGGGAGCTGTTTTTT. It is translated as CASSYSRAGAVGELFF.

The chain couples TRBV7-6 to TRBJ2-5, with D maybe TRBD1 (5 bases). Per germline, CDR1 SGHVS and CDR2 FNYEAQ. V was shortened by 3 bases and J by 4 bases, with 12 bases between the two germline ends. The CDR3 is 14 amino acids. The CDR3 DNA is TGTGCCAGCAGCTTGCGTAGGGGTGGAGAGACCCAGTACTTC. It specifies CASSLRRGGETQYF.